The next 27 T cell receptor beta chains were all read from a single sample in a study of blood T cells in healthy people across ages. PCR was performed a second time for roughly 7 to 11 cycles using a sample-barcoded 5' primer and a J-beta primer mix. TCRdb recomputed calls from the 5' RACE reads with MiXCR, one row per CDR3 protein. This sample has almost 800,000 distinct CDR3 sequences, with roughly 50% found just once. The material sequenced was blood. The receptors shown here come from a man under 40 in good health.

Here the CDR3 DNA reads TGTGCCAGCGGAGGGGTGGGGTACGAGCAGTACTTC. Its protein is CASGGVGYEQYF. The chain is built from TRBV6-6 and TRBJ2-7; TRBD2 might be the D (6 bases). CDR3 length: 12 residues. Per the germline V gene, CDR1 is MNHNY and CDR2 is SVGAGI (reference sequence). V lost 8 bases and J lost 4, with 12 bases in between.

The V gene is TRBV27, the J gene TRBJ1-2; 7 nucleotides line up with TRBD1. The CDR3 consists of 14 residues. Trimming removed 2 bases from V and 4 bases from J; junction bases left unmatched: 4. Per germline, CDR1 MNHEY and CDR2 SMNVEV (reference sequence). The CDR3 reads CASSLARGVYGYTF. Written as DNA, the CDR3 is TGTGCCAGCAGTTTAGCCAGGGGGGTCTATGGCTACACCTTC.

J is TRBJ2-4 and V is TRBV20-1, with 7 bases aligning to TRBD2. The V segment lost 5 bases and the J segment 13 bases; nucleotides outside the gene matches: 17. The germline V gene has CDR1 DFQATT and CDR2 SNEGSKA (reference sequence). This CDR3 is 14 amino acids long. The CDR3 DNA reads TGCAGTGCTCGAGCCGGGACTACCTTGGGGGAGCAGTACTTC. Amino acid sequence: CSARAGTTLGEQYF.

This clonotype came up a few times. The V and J genes are TRBV6-5 and TRBJ2-1; 7 positions match TRBD1. Germline V gives CDR1 MNHEY, CDR2 SVGAGI. Trimming removed 4 bases from V and 4 bases from J; junction bases left unmatched: 7. The CDR3 spans 15 residues. This CDR3 is CASSSTGDGYNEQFF. In DNA form, the CDR3 reads TGTGCCAGCAGTTCTACAGGGGATGGGTACAATGAGCAGTTCTTC.

The CDR3 DNA sequence: TGTGCCAGCAGTTTAAAAGGGGTAGGGTATGGCTACACCTTC. Encoded protein: CASSLKGVGYGYTF. The chain carries TRBV27 and TRBJ1-2, with D maybe TRBD1 (5 bases). V was trimmed by 2 bases and J by 5 bases, leaving 12 bases between them. Germline CDR1 reads MNHEY; CDR2 reads SMNVEV (reference sequence). The length of the CDR3 is 14 residues.

The V call is TRBV12-3 or TRBV12-4, the J call TRBJ2-1; D is unresolved. The last part of the DNA fits TRBJ2-7 better; the J call may be wrong. The CDR3 spans 14 residues. The CDR3 DNA is TGTGCCAGCAAACCGAGACACGGCGGTGTCGAGCAGTACTTC. Its protein product is CASKPRHGGVEQYF.

Notes on this clonotype: A junction end diverges from the germline sequence, so it may reflect a read error. The chain recombines TRBV29-1 with TRBJ2-7; D gene uncertain. This CDR3 has 11 residues. Germline V lookup: CDR1 SQVTM, CDR2 ANQGSEA. CDR3 nucleotides: TGCAGCATTGAATCCAGATACGAGCAGTACTTC. Translating gives CSIESRYEQYF.

The CDR3, as DNA: TGTGCCAGCAGCTTAATGTCGTCTACGTACGAGCAGTACTTC. This sequence encodes CASSLMSSTYEQYF. This rearrangement joins TRBV7-2 to TRBJ2-4; no clear D. The end of the DNA is better explained by TRBJ2-7, so the J call may be wrong. This CDR3 region has 14 residues. Germline-derived CDR1 and CDR2 are SGHTA and FQGNSA.

This clonotype was seen only a few times. For the CDR3, the DNA is TGTGCCAGCAGTGACGTGGTCCAACTTGATGAGACCCAGTACTTC. The encoded protein is CASSDVVQLDETQYF. This rearrangement joins TRBV25-1 to TRBJ2-5; D not certain. The CDR3 has 15 amino acids. V gave up 3 bases and J gave up 5 bases, with 16 bases separating them. Germline V gene sequence: CDR1 MGHDK, CDR2 SYGVNS.

The J gene is TRBJ2-3, the V gene TRBV5-1; 10 bases match TRBD2. Germline lookup yields CDR1 SGHRS and CDR2 YFSETQ. V trimming: 2 bases; J trimming: 3 bases; junction bases outside the gene matches: 6. This CDR3 is built from 16 residues. CDR3 region: CASSFEAGGKTDTQYF. CDR3 DNA: TGCGCCAGCAGCTTTGAAGCGGGGGGGAAAACAGATACGCAGTATTTT.

The V gene is TRBV10-3, the J gene TRBJ2-6; D is ambiguous. The length of the CDR3 is 13 residues. Germline V gene lookup returns CDR1 ENHRY and CDR2 SYGVKD. The germline V and J ends were trimmed by 10 bases and 0 bases, with 7 bases remaining between them. The CDR3 region has the DNA TGTGCCACCCATTACTCTGGGGCCAACGTCCTGACTTTC. Residues: CATHYSGANVLTF.

The gene calls are TRBV7-2 and TRBJ1-4; a weak D match, TRBD1 (6 bases). Looked up from germline, CDR1 is SGHTA and CDR2 is FQGNSA. This CDR3 contains 17 residues. V was shortened by 1 base and J by 8 bases, with 20 bases between the two germline ends. CDR3: CASSLDRAITWGEKLFF. CDR3 sequence (DNA): TGTGCCAGCAGCTTAGACAGGGCGATTACGTGGGGCGAAAAACTGTTTTTT.

The chain is built from TRBV7-2 and TRBJ2-7; a possible D gene is TRBD2 (5 bases). CDR3 size: 15 residues. Per the germline V gene, CDR1 is SGHTA and CDR2 is FQGNSA. The ends were cut back, 7 bases at V and 5 bases at J, with 21 bases in the middle. This chain's CDR3 is CASTLSRTSVHEQYF. CDR3 nucleotide sequence: TGTGCCAGCACCCTCTCGCGTACTAGTGTCCACGAGCAGTACTTC.

The V gene is TRBV12-3 or TRBV12-4, the J gene TRBJ1-4; perhaps TRBD1 as D (6 bases). V was trimmed by 8 bases and J by 2 bases, leaving 12 bases between them. The CDR3 is 14 amino acids. CDR3: CASGRTETNEKLFF. CDR3 nucleotide sequence: TGTGCCAGCGGGAGGACAGAGACTAATGAAAAACTGTTTTTT.

The sample holds a few counts of this clonotype. The chain is built from TRBV27 and TRBJ1-6; TRBD1 agrees at 9 bases. The CDR3 runs 16 residues. The J segment lost 5 bases and the V segment lost 7 bases, leaving 9 bases of the junction unmatched. Per the germline V gene, CDR1 is MNHEY and CDR2 is SMNVEV (reference sequence). CDR3 loop: CASNRQTGGDNSPLHF. CDR3 coding DNA: TGTGCCAGCAACCGCCAGACAGGGGGAGATAATTCACCCCTCCACTTT.

This clonotype occurred a few times. V is TRBV7-2 and J is TRBJ2-4; D perhaps matches TRBD1 (6 bases). The DNA matches TRBJ2-5 better at its end, which makes the J call doubtful. Per the germline V gene, CDR1 is SGHTA and CDR2 is FQGNSA. The CDR3 is 14 residues long. CDR3 bases: TGTGCCAGCAGCATGGGACACACTAAAGAGACCCAGTACTTC. It encodes CASSMGHTKETQYF.

About this clonotype: One end of the junction does not line up with germline, which may come from a read error. The chain combines TRBV7-7 with TRBJ2-4; no clear D. The assigned J gene may be wrong: the sequence end matches TRBJ2-5 better. Germline V gene lookup returns CDR1 SSHAT and CDR2 FNYEAQ (reference sequence). This CDR3 has 15 amino acids. CDR3 DNA sequence: TGTGCTAGCAGCTTAGGTATGGGATTCTTGGAGACCCAGTACTTC. Translation: CASSLGMGFLETQYF.

The sample holds many counts of this clonotype. The chain employs TRBV20-1 and TRBJ1-5; D possibly corresponds to TRBD1 (5 bases). CDR1 is DFQATT, CDR2 SNEGSKA, per germline (reference sequence). Deletions cut 2 bases from V and 3 bases from J, with 14 bases between. CDR3 length equals 15 residues. CDR3 loop: CSARPLGGINQPQHF. DNA of the CDR3: TGCAGTGCTAGACCCCTGGGGGGGATCAATCAGCCCCAGCATTTT.

CDR3 in amino acids: CSAYVMGSYNSPLHF. As DNA, the CDR3 is TGCAGTGCCTACGTTATGGGGTCCTATAATTCACCCCTCCACTTT. The chain joins TRBV20-1 to TRBJ1-6; no reliable D call. The CDR3 has 15 amino acids. Germline V gene data show CDR1 as DFQATT and CDR2 as SNEGSKA (reference sequence). V gave up 6 bases and J gave up 1 base, with 13 bases separating them.

J is TRBJ2-1 and V is TRBV20-1; D gene uncertain. The CDR3 has 13 residues. Germline lookup yields CDR1 DFQATT and CDR2 SNEGSKA (reference sequence). Trimming took off 1 base at V and 10 bases at J, with 14 bases between the two ends. This chain's CDR3 is CSARAGVLYEQFF. Written as DNA, the CDR3 is TGCAGTGCTAGAGCGGGTGTCCTGTACGAGCAGTTCTTC.

The gene calls are TRBV25-1 and TRBJ1-2; D is uncertain. Looked up from germline, CDR1 is MGHDK and CDR2 is SYGVNS. Trimming removed 5 bases from V and 8 bases from J, with 9 bases in between. CDR3 length equals 11 residues. The CDR3 bases are TGTGCCAGCAGTACGTCTTACGGCTACACCTTC. Residues: CASSTSYGYTF.

Only a few counts were recorded for this clonotype. The chain recombines TRBV28 with TRBJ1-2; D unclear. Germline CDR1 and CDR2: MDHEN and SYDVKM. Trimming cost V 8 bases and J 6 bases, with 22 bases left between them. The CDR3 runs to 15 residues. In nucleotides, the CDR3 is TGTGCCAGCCTCAAGCTGGCGGGGATGCGGAATGGCTACACCTTC. Translated, it gives CASLKLAGMRNGYTF.

The rearrangement links TRBV12-3 or TRBV12-4 to TRBJ1-2; 8 nucleotides align to TRBD1. The junction had 6 bases not matched to a gene; V was cut back by 5 bases and J by 7 bases. The CDR3 sequence is 13 residues long. In nucleotides, the CDR3 is TGTGCCAGCAGTCGGACAGGGTTCTTTGGCTACACCTTC. This sequence encodes CASSRTGFFGYTF.

The gene calls are TRBV4-2 and TRBJ1-2; 7 nucleotides match TRBD1. V shed 1 base, J shed 5 bases, and the junction held 19 bases outside the gene matches. The CDR3 is made up of 19 amino acids. CDR1 is LGHNA and CDR2 is YNFKEQ in the germline V gene. In DNA form, the CDR3 reads TGTGCCAGCAGCCAAGGTTCCGGGACAGAAGCGTCTTTGGGTTATGGCTACACCTTC. Translating it yields CASSQGSGTEASLGYGYTF.

This chain uses TRBV6-2 or TRBV6-3 with TRBJ2-7; D is perhaps TRBD1 (6 bases). This CDR3 is built from 15 residues. V lost 0 bases and J lost 3, with 12 bases in between. The germline CDR1 and CDR2 sequences are MNHEY and SVGEGT. The CDR3 DNA reads TGTGCCAGCAGTTACTCCTTGGACAGAAGCTACGAGCAGTACTTC. Amino acid sequence: CASSYSLDRSYEQYF.

This clonotype was detected a few times. The junction differs from germline at one of its ends, possibly a read error. The gene calls are TRBV28 and TRBJ2-1; the D gene is possibly TRBD2 (6 bases). This CDR3 is built from 11 residues. CDR1 and CDR2 from the germline V gene are MDHEN and SYDVKM. The CDR3, as DNA: TGTGCCGGCAGGCGGGGTAATGAGCAGTTCTTC. Translation gives CAGRRGNEQFF.

This clonotype was observed a handful of times. The V call is TRBV7-2, the J call TRBJ2-5; a possible D gene is TRBD1 (5 bases). With 1 base removed from V and 1 base from J, the gap between germline ends came to 7 bases. Germline V lookup: CDR1 SGHTA, CDR2 FQGNSA. The CDR3 spans 14 residues. CDR3 protein: CASSLVTVQETQYF. The CDR3 coding sequence is TGTGCCAGCAGCTTAGTGACAGTCCAAGAGACCCAGTACTTC. The full variable domain, rest sourced from reference TRBV7-2 and TRBJ2-5, is GAGVSQSPSNKVTEKGKDVELRCDPISGHTALYWYRQSLGQGLEFLIYFQGNSAPDKSGLPSDRFSAERTGGSVSTLTIQRTQQEDSAVYLCASSLVTVQETQYFGPGTRLLVL.